The 3 T cell receptor beta chains reported below all come from one sample, sequenced in a study of control samples from healthy donors and cancer patients. The method was immunoSEQ multiplex PCR; TCRdb's version includes in-frame clones alone and lacks a portion of them. The table records around 180,000 clones, 90% to 95% of them present only once. Input material: blood. The receptor set was obtained from a woman aged 18-29 years in good health.

The J gene is TRBJ1-2, the V gene TRBV11-3, with D unresolved. The V and J ends lost 5 bases and 4 bases respectively, with 11 bases between them. The CDR3 has 13 amino acids. Germline loops: CDR1 SGHNT, CDR2 YENEEA. The CDR3 loop is CASSVRVGYGYTF. CDR3 coding DNA: TGTGCCAGCAGCGTTCGGGTCGGCTATGGCTACACCTTC.

This clone was detected once. The chain recombines TRBV11-2 with TRBJ2-1, with no clear D. Germline V gives CDR1 SGHAT, CDR2 FQNNGV. The CDR3 runs to 15 residues. Trimming took 2 bases from V and 6 from J, leaving 14 bases between them. This CDR3 is CASSLSASPFNEQFF. The CDR3 DNA reads TGTGCCAGCAGCTTATCGGCCAGTCCGTTCAATGAGCAGTTCTTC. Full variable domain (rest looked up from reference TRBV11-2 and TRBJ2-1): EAGVAQSPRYKIIEKRQSVAFWCNPISGHATLYWYQQILGQGPKLLIQFQNNGVVDDSQLPKDRFSAERLKGVDSTLKIQPAKLEDSAVYLCASSLSASPFNEQFFGPGTRLTVL.

The chain has TRBV29-1 and TRBJ1-2, with D maybe TRBD1 (6 bases). V gave up 3 bases and J gave up 4 bases, with 21 bases separating them. This CDR3 is built from 16 residues. Germline CDR1 SQVTM, CDR2 ANQGSEA. CDR3 protein: CSVDRGHPFGGYGYTF. The CDR3 coding sequence is TGCAGCGTTGACAGGGGACACCCTTTCGGCGGCTATGGCTACACCTTC.